These T cell receptor beta chains were read from a single sample in a study of CD8 T cells in ankylosing spondylitis. TCRdb ran MiXCR on the 5' RACE reads and lists one entry per CDR3 protein. There are hundreds of thousands of distinct CDR3 sequences in the sample; roughly 10% occur only once, and just over 0.5% lies in the top ten. The specimen was blood, either unsorted or a sorted T cell fraction (not recorded which). These receptors all come from a male donor with ankylosing spondylitis. Both conserved end residues are part of each CDR3. A D gene is named only where the DNA matches it firmly. Rows may omit the clone size; those that give it use once, few, many or a size class.

clone size: few
V gene: TRBV24-1
D gene: NA
J gene: TRBJ2-1
CDR3 protein: CATSLGGFNEQFF
CDR3 DNA: TGTGCCACCAGTCTGGGAGGTTTCAATGAGCAGTTCTTC

clone size: few
V gene: TRBV6-1
D gene: TRBD1
J gene: TRBJ1-2
CDR3 protein: CASSTPLQGNYGYTF
CDR3 DNA: TGTGCCAGCAGTACCCCATTACAGGGGAACTATGGCTACACCTTC

clone size: few
V gene: TRBV5-1
D gene: NA
J gene: TRBJ1-1
CDR3 protein: CASSLVGSRNTEAFF
CDR3 DNA: TGCGCCAGCAGCTTGGTCGGATCTAGGAACACTGAAGCTTTCTTT

clone size: NA
V gene: TRBV12-3/TRBV12-4
D gene: NA
J gene: TRBJ1-2
CDR3 protein: CASSLTPRLIGYTF
CDR3 DNA: TGTGCCAGCAGTTTAACCCCCCGACTCATTGGCTACACCTTC

clone size: NA
V gene: TRBV19
D gene: TRBD2
J gene: TRBJ2-1
CDR3 protein: CASSMFPRAGGSNEQFF
CDR3 DNA: TGTGCCAGTAGTATGTTCCCACGGGCGGGAGGAAGCAATGAGCAGTTCTTC

clone size: few
V gene: TRBV5-1
D gene: TRBD1
J gene: TRBJ2-5
CDR3 protein: CASSNTGTGQETQYF
CDR3 DNA: TGCGCCAGCAGCAACACCGGGACAGGTCAAGAGACCCAGTACTTC

clone size: many
V gene: TRBV20-1
D gene: TRBD1
J gene: TRBJ2-7
CDR3 protein: CSAPFPDRVGYEQYF
CDR3 DNA: TGCAGTGCGCCATTCCCGGACAGGGTTGGGTACGAGCAGTACTTC

clone size: many
V gene: TRBV5-1
D gene: NA
J gene: TRBJ1-2
CDR3 protein: CASSLVAEYGYTF
CDR3 DNA: TGCGCCAGCAGCTTGGTGGCCGAATATGGCTACACCTTC

clone size: few
V gene: TRBV9
D gene: TRBD2
J gene: TRBJ2-1
CDR3 protein: CASSATSGGAVKNEQFF
CDR3 DNA: TGTGCCAGCAGCGCCACTAGCGGGGGGGCCGTTAAGAATGAGCAGTTCTTC

clone size: few
V gene: TRBV7-8
D gene: NA
J gene: TRBJ2-3
CDR3 protein: CASSRVPPRRSTDTQYF
CDR3 DNA: TGTGCCAGCAGCCGGGTCCCTCCGCGGCGCAGCACAGATACGCAGTATTTT

clone size: many
V gene: TRBV6-2/TRBV6-3
D gene: NA
J gene: TRBJ2-7
CDR3 protein: CASSPHSYEQYF
CDR3 DNA: TGTGCCAGCAGTCCCCACTCCTACGAGCAGTACTTC

clone size: many
V gene: TRBV29-1
D gene: NA
J gene: TRBJ2-3
CDR3 protein: CSVELRLATRADTQYF
CDR3 DNA: TGCAGCGTTGAACTCCGGCTAGCGACAAGGGCAGATACGCAGTATTTT

clone size: many
V gene: TRBV20-1
D gene: NA
J gene: TRBJ2-3
CDR3 protein: CSAGRNRMTSTDTQYF
CDR3 DNA: TGCAGTGCTGGTCGGAACAGGATGACTAGCACAGATACGCAGTATTTT

clone size: NA
V gene: TRBV20-1
D gene: NA
J gene: TRBJ2-3
CDR3 protein: CSASERRGIRTDTQYF
CDR3 DNA: TGCAGTGCTAGCGAGCGAAGGGGGATCCGCACAGATACGCAGTATTTT

clone size: NA
V gene: TRBV2
D gene: TRBD1
J gene: TRBJ1-1
CDR3 protein: CASIRDRDRRKAFF
CDR3 DNA: TGTGCCAGCATTAGGGACAGGGACAGGAGGAAAGCTTTCTTT

clone size: few
V gene: TRBV29-1
D gene: NA
J gene: TRBJ2-7
CDR3 protein: CSVGTNYEQYF
CDR3 DNA: TGCAGCGTTGGGACAAACTACGAGCAGTACTTC

clone size: few
V gene: TRBV9
D gene: NA
J gene: TRBJ2-1
CDR3 protein: CASSVLSRRGYNEQFF
CDR3 DNA: TGTGCCAGCAGCGTCCTTAGCCGACGGGGGTACAATGAGCAGTTCTTC

clone size: few
V gene: TRBV4-3
D gene: TRBD1
J gene: TRBJ2-7
CDR3 protein: CASSQEGFGQGYEQYF
CDR3 DNA: TGCGCCAGCAGCCAAGAGGGGTTCGGACAGGGCTACGAGCAGTACTTC

clone size: few
V gene: TRBV7-2
D gene: NA
J gene: TRBJ2-7
CDR3 protein: CASSLGVEAPYEQYF
CDR3 DNA: TGTGCCAGCAGCTTGGGCGTGGAGGCCCCCTACGAGCAGTACTTC

clone size: few
V gene: TRBV14
D gene: TRBD1
J gene: TRBJ1-1
CDR3 protein: CASSQQAGTGSNTEAFF
CDR3 DNA: TGTGCCAGCAGCCAACAGGCCGGGACAGGGTCCAACACTGAAGCTTTCTTT

clone size: NA
V gene: TRBV7-2
D gene: NA
J gene: TRBJ2-6
CDR3 protein: CASRVKSLGGANVLTF
CDR3 DNA: TGTGCCAGCAGAGTTAAGTCGCTCGGGGGGGCCAACGTCCTGACTTTC

clone size: NA
V gene: TRBV7-2
D gene: NA
J gene: TRBJ1-1
CDR3 protein: CASSIQGWLNTEAFF
CDR3 DNA: TGTGCCAGCAGCATACAGGGTTGGTTGAACACTGAAGCTTTCTTT

clone size: many
V gene: TRBV21-1
D gene: NA
J gene: TRBJ2-1
CDR3 protein: CASSSSSGYNEQFF
CDR3 DNA: TGTGCCAGCAGCAGCTCTAGCGGGTACAATGAGCAGTTCTTC

clone size: NA
V gene: TRBV29-1
D gene: NA
J gene: TRBJ2-2
CDR3 protein: CSVGVSGDEDGELFF
CDR3 DNA: TGCAGCGTTGGGGTATCAGGGGATGAGGACGGGGAGCTGTTTTTT

clone size: NA
V gene: TRBV20-1
D gene: NA
J gene: TRBJ1-1
CDR3 protein: CSATLGTSTEAFF
CDR3 DNA: TGCAGTGCTACTCTTGGGACAAGCACTGAAGCTTTCTTT

clone size: few
V gene: TRBV5-1
D gene: NA
J gene: TRBJ2-2
CDR3 protein: CASSLLSDANTGELFF
CDR3 DNA: TGCGCCAGCAGCCTCCTTAGTGACGCGAACACCGGGGAGCTGTTTTTT

clone size: NA
V gene: TRBV6-4
D gene: NA
J gene: TRBJ2-2
CDR3 protein: CASSDSSRGELFF
CDR3 DNA: TGTGCCAGCAGTGACTCCTCGCGGGGGGAGCTGTTTTTT

clone size: few
V gene: TRBV9
D gene: TRBD2
J gene: TRBJ2-2
CDR3 protein: CASRPGLAGSGELFF
CDR3 DNA: TGTGCCAGCAGGCCGGGACTAGCGGGGAGCGGGGAGCTGTTTTTT

clone size: many
V gene: TRBV7-2
D gene: NA
J gene: TRBJ1-1
CDR3 protein: CASSTQGGGTEAFF
CDR3 DNA: TGTGCCAGCAGCACACAGGGCGGAGGCACTGAAGCTTTCTTT

clone size: NA
V gene: TRBV7-9
D gene: TRBD1
J gene: TRBJ2-1
CDR3 protein: CASSSPGQGHGGQFF
CDR3 DNA: TGTGCCAGCAGCTCTCCGGGACAGGGACACGGGGGGCAGTTCTTC

clone size: few
V gene: TRBV20-1
D gene: NA
J gene: TRBJ1-5
CDR3 protein: CSARDPRSNQPQHF
CDR3 DNA: TGCAGTGCTAGAGATCCCAGGAGCAATCAGCCCCAGCATTTT

clone size: few
V gene: TRBV6-1
D gene: NA
J gene: TRBJ2-3
CDR3 protein: CASSTNRGTDTQYF
CDR3 DNA: TGTGCCAGCAGTACGAACCGGGGCACAGATACGCAGTATTTT

clone size: many
V gene: TRBV29-1
D gene: NA
J gene: TRBJ1-1
CDR3 protein: CSVDGGGTEAFF
CDR3 DNA: TGCAGCGTTGACGGGGGGGGCACTGAAGCTTTCTTT

clone size: many
V gene: TRBV15
D gene: TRBD1
J gene: TRBJ2-7
CDR3 protein: CATSREGQGASYEQYF
CDR3 DNA: TGTGCCACCAGCAGAGAGGGACAGGGGGCTTCCTACGAGCAGTACTTC